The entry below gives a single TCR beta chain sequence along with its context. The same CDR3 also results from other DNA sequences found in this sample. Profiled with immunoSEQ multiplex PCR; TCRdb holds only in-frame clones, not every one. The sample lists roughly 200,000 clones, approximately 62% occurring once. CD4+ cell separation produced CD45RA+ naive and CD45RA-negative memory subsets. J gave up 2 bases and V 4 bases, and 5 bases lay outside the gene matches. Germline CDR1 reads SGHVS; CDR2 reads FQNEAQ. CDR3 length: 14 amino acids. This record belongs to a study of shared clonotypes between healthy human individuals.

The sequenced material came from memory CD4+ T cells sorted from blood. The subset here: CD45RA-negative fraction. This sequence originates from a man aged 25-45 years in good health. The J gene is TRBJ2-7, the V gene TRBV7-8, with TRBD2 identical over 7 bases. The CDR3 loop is CASSSAGVTYEQYF. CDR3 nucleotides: TGTGCCAGCAGCTCCGCGGGGGTAACCTACGAGCAGTACTTC.